These 4 T cell receptor beta chains share one sample of origin, sequenced in a study of CXCR3-negative and CXCR3-positive naive CD8 T cells. All TRB cDNA libraries came from 5' RACE performed with UMI labels. TCRdb reanalyzed the 5' RACE reads and collapses them to one entry per CDR3 protein, without DNA. Its listing shows 150,000 to 180,000 distinct CDR3 sequences. Study-wide results and limits: Researchers report that CXCR3-positive naive cells carry more hydrophobic TRB CDR3s than CXCR3-negative naive cells.

These receptors have no identified antigens. Sequenced material: naive CXCR3+ CD8+ T cells from blood. Specified subset: CD45RO-CCR7+CD27+CD95- naive CD8+ T cells expressing CXCR3 (TNR3+). The receptor set was obtained from a human donor in good health. Some clones in this sample may be carry-over from other donors' samples.

This sequence joins TRBV28 and TRBJ1-6. The CDR3 spans 13 residues. Germline CDR1 MDHEN, CDR2 SYDVKM. CDR3 loop: CASSVHRGSPLHF.

The chain carries TRBV28 and TRBJ1-1; TCRdb picks TRBD1, but there is no DNA to check that call. Germline V gene data show CDR1 as MDHEN and CDR2 as SYDVKM. This CDR3 is built from 16 residues. CDR3 residues: CASSLWAGGIGTEAFF.

Here the CDR3 reads CASSLDRVVDEQYF. V is TRBV7-2 and J is TRBJ2-7; TCRdb gives TRBD1 as the D gene, but with no DNA this cannot be confirmed. Germline V gene data show CDR1 as SGHTA and CDR2 as FQGNSA. CDR3 length: 14 amino acids.

V gene TRBV25-1 combines with J gene TRBJ1-2; TCRdb lists TRBD1, though no DNA is available to test this call. The CDR3 spans 15 residues. CDR1 MGHDK and CDR2 SYGVNS come from the germline V gene. CDR3 protein: CASTTIGGRDYGYTF.